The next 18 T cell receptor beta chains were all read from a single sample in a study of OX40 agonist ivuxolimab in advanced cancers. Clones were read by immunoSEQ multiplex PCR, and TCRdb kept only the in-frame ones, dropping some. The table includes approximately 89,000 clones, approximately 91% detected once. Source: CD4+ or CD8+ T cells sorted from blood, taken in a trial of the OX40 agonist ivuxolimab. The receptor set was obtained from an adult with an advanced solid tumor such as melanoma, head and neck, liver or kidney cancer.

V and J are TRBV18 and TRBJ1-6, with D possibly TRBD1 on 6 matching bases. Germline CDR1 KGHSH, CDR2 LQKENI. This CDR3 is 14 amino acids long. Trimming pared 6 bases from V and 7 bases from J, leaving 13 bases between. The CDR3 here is CASSSVTGNSPLHF. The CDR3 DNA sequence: TGTGCCAGCTCTTCAGTCACAGGGAATTCACCCCTCCACTTT.

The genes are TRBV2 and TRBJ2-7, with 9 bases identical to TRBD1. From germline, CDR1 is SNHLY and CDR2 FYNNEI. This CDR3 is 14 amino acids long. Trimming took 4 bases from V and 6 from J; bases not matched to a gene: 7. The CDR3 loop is CASSGPGGQGEQYF. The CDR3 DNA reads TGTGCCAGCAGTGGCCCCGGGGGACAGGGCGAGCAGTACTTC.

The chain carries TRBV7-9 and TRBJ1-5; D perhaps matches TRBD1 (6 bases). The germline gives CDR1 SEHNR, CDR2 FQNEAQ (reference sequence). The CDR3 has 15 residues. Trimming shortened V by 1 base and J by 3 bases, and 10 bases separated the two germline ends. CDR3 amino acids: CASSLGSGDNQPQHF. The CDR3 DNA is TGTGCCAGCAGCTTAGGGTCAGGGGACAATCAGCCCCAGCATTTT. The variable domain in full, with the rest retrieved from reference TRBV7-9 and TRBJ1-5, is DTGVSQNPRHKITKRGQNVTFRCDPISEHNRLYWYRQTLGQGPEFLTYFQNEAQLEKSRLLSDRFSAERPKGSFSTLEIQRTEQGDSAMYLCASSLGSGDNQPQHFGDGTRLSIL.

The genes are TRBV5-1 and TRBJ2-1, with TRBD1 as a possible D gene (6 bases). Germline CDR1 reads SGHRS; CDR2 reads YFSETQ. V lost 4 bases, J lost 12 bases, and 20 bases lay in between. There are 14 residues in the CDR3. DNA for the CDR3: TGCGCCAGCAGCGAGAGTAGCCAGGGGTTGGCGCAGTTCTTC. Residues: CASSESSQGLAQFF. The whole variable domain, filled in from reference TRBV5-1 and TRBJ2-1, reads KAGVTQTPRYLIKTRGQQVTLSCSPISGHRSVSWYQQTPGQGLQFLFEYFSETQRNKGNFPGRFSGRQFSNSRSEMNVSTLELGDSALYLCASSESSQGLAQFFGPGTRLTVL.

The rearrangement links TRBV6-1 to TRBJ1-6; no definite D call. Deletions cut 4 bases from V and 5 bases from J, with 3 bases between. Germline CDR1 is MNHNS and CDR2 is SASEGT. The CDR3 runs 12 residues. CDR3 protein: CASSVNNSPLHF. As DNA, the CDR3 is TGTGCCAGCAGTGTGAATAATTCACCCCTCCACTTT.

CDR3 in amino acids: CASSSLSGGTDTQYF. CDR3 nucleotide sequence: TGCGCCAGCAGCTCCTTAAGCGGTGGCACAGATACGCAGTATTTT. The chain couples TRBV5-1 to TRBJ2-3; D may be TRBD2 (5 bases). The CDR3 totals 15 residues. CDR1 and CDR2 from the germline V gene are SGHRS and YFSETQ. V was cut by 3 bases and J by 1 base, with 12 bases left in between. The full variable domain, in which reference TRBV5-1 and TRBJ2-3 provide the parts outside the CDR3, is KAGVTQTPRYLIKTRGQQVTLSCSPISGHRSVSWYQQTPGQGLQFLFEYFSETQRNKGNFPGRFSGRQFSNSRSEMNVSTLELGDSALYLCASSSLSGGTDTQYFGPGTRLTVL.

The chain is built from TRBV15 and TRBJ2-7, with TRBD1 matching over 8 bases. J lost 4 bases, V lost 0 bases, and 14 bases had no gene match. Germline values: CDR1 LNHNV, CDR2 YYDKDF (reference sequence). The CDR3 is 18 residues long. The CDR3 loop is CATSRDRRLGQGRYEQYF. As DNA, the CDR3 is TGTGCCACCAGCAGAGATCGGCGATTAGGACAGGGACGGTACGAGCAGTACTTC.

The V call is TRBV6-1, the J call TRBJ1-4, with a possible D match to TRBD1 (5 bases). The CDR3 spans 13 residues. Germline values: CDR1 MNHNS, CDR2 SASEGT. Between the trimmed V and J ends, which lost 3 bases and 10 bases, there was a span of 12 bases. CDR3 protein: CASSEAGTGKLFF. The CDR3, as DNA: TGTGCCAGCAGTGAGGCAGGGACGGGAAAACTGTTTTTT.

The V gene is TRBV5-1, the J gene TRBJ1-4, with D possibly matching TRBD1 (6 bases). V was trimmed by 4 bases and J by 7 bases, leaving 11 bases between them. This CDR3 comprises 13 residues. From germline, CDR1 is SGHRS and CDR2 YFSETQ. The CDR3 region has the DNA TGCGCCAGCAGCCGGGGGGCCGGTGAAAAACTGTTTTTT. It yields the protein CASSRGAGEKLFF.

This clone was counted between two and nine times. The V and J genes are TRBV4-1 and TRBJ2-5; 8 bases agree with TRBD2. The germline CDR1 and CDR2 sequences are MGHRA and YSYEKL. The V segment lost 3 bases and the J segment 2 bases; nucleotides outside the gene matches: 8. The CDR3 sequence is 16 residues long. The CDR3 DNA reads TGCGCCAGCAGCCACAACCCGGGACTAGGGCAAGAGACCCAGTACTTC. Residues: CASSHNPGLGQETQYF.

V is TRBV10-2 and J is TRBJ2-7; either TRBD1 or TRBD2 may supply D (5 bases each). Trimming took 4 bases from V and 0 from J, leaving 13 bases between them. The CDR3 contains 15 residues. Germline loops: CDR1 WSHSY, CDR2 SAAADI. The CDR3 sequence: CASSVRDPGSYEQYF. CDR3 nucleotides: TGCGCCAGCAGTGTCCGGGACCCGGGCTCCTACGAGCAGTACTTC.

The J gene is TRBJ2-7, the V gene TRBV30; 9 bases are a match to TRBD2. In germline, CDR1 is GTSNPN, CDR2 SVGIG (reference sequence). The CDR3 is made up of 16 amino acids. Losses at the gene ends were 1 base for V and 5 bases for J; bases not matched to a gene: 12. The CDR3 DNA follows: TGTGCCTGGAGTGCAACTGGGCGGGGGGGCCGGAACGAGCAGTACTTC. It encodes CAWSATGRGGRNEQYF.

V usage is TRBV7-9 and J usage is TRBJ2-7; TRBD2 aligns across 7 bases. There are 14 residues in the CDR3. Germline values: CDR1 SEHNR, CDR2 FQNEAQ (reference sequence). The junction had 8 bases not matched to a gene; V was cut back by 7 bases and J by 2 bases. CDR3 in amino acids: CASTGGIGPYEQYF. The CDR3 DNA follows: TGTGCCAGCACGGGGGGAATAGGACCCTACGAGCAGTACTTC.

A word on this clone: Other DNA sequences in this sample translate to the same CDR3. CDR3 in amino acids: CASSFDGGNTEAFF. The CDR3 DNA sequence: TGCGCCAGCAGCTTCGACGGCGGGAACACTGAAGCTTTCTTT. The chain is built from TRBV5-1 and TRBJ1-1, with unresolved D. The CDR3 is 14 residues long. V was cut by 2 bases and J by 1 base, with 9 bases left in between. Germline CDR1 is SGHRS and CDR2 is YFSETQ.

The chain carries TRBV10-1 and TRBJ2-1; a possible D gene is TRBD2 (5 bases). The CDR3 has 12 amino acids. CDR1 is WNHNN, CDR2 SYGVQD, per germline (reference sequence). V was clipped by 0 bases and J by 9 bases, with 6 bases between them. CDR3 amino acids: CASSESGSEQFF. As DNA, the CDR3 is TGCGCCAGCAGTGAGTCTGGGAGTGAGCAGTTCTTC.

The CDR3 nucleotides are TGCGCCAGCAGCTTTTCTTGGAACACTGAAGCTTTCTTT. Translating gives CASSFSWNTEAFF. The gene calls are TRBV5-1 and TRBJ1-1; no reliable D call. Trimming shortened V by 2 bases and J by 1 base, and 6 bases separated the two germline ends. This CDR3 spans 13 amino acids. From germline, CDR1 is SGHRS and CDR2 YFSETQ.

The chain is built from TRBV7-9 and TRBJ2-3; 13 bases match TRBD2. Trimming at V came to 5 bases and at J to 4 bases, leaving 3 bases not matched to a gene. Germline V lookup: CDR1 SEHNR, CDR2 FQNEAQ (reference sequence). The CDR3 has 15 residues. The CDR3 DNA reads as TGTGCCAGCAGCCTGGGACTAGCGGGACCAGATACGCAGTATTTT. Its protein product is CASSLGLAGPDTQYF.

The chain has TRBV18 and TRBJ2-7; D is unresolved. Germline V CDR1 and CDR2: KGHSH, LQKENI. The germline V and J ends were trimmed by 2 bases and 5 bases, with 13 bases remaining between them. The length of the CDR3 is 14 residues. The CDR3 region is CASSPISNSDEQYF. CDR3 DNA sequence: TGTGCCAGCTCACCAATCAGTAACAGCGACGAGCAGTACTTC.